The 10 T cell receptor beta chains below all came from one sample that was sequenced in a study of technical replicates of blood from four donors. Using immunoSEQ multiplex PCR, the repertoire was profiled, and TCRdb retains in-frame clones only, with some absent. This repertoire shows tens of thousands of clones, roughly 93% found once; its top ten account for 0.25%. Sequenced sample: T cells isolated from PBMCs. The receptors derive from a human donor in good health.

This rearrangement joins TRBV15 to TRBJ2-3; the match to TRBD2 covers 8 bases. V lost 3 bases, J lost 4 bases, and 6 bases stayed unmatched. Germline V gene sequence: CDR1 LNHNV, CDR2 YYDKDF (reference sequence). This CDR3 spans 15 amino acids. DNA of the CDR3: TGTGCCACCAGCAGGGGAAGCGGGGGACCAGATACGCAGTATTTT. This translates into CATSRGSGGPDTQYF.

CDR3 DNA: TGTGCCAGCAGCGGGGAAGCGGGACCCCAACAATGGCATACGCAGTATTTT. This gives the protein CASSGEAGPQQWHTQYF. The chain combines TRBV13 with TRBJ2-3; 7 nucleotides agree with TRBD2. The CDR3 has 17 residues. V was pared by 5 bases and J by 7 bases, with 18 bases of the junction left unmatched. Germline V gene sequence: CDR1 PRHDT, CDR2 FYEKMQ (reference sequence).

The V and J genes are TRBV6-5 and TRBJ2-7, with D unclear. The CDR3 has 15 residues. Germline V gene lookup returns CDR1 MNHEY and CDR2 SVGAGI. The germline V and J ends were trimmed by 0 bases and 5 bases, with 14 bases remaining between them. The CDR3 DNA reads TGTGCCAGCAGTTACTCCGAAGCGTCCGTCGACGAGCAGTACTTC. Its translation is CASSYSEASVDEQYF.

The rearrangement joins TRBV11-1 to TRBJ1-2, with 10 positions matching TRBD1. Germline V gene data show CDR1 as SGHAT and CDR2 as FQDESV (reference sequence). V shed 4 bases, J shed 0 bases, and the junction held 8 bases outside the gene matches. The CDR3 has 17 amino acids. CDR3 residues: CASSYPRDRGANYGYTF. The CDR3 DNA sequence: TGTGCCAGCAGCTACCCTCGGGACAGGGGTGCTAACTATGGCTACACCTTC. The complete variable domain, with remaining parts taken from reference TRBV11-1 and TRBJ1-2, reads EAEVAQSPRYKITEKSQAVAFWCDPISGHATLYWYRQILGQGPELLVQFQDESVVDDSQLPKDRFSAERLKGVDSTLKIQPAELGDSAMYLCASSYPRDRGANYGYTFGSGTRLTVV.

The chain employs TRBV4-1 and TRBJ2-3; TRBD2 matches 12 bases. This CDR3 has 17 residues. The V gene end was trimmed by 5 bases and the J gene end by 2 bases; junction bases not matched to a gene: 8. Germline lookup yields CDR1 MGHRA and CDR2 YSYEKL. DNA for the CDR3: TGCGCCAGCAGCTCCCCGACTAGCGGGGGATACACAGATACGCAGTATTTT. It encodes CASSSPTSGGYTDTQYF.

This clone has a single count. The chain combines TRBV18 with TRBJ1-2; 7 bases fit TRBD1. CDR3 size: 16 residues. Germline lookup yields CDR1 KGHSH and CDR2 LQKENI. The V segment lost 3 bases and the J segment 6 bases; nucleotides outside the gene matches: 13. The CDR3: CASSPTQDRVSDGYTF. In nucleotides, the CDR3 is TGTGCCAGCTCACCGACTCAAGACAGGGTATCCGATGGCTACACCTTC.

The genes are TRBV5-6 and TRBJ1-3; the D is unclear. The CDR3 extends over 17 amino acids. Per germline, CDR1 SGHDT and CDR2 YYEEEE. Trimming pared 0 bases from V and 0 bases from J, leaving 13 bases between. This CDR3 is CASSLAGGRGSGNTIYF. The CDR3 DNA reads TGTGCCAGCAGCTTGGCGGGAGGCCGGGGCTCTGGAAACACCATATATTTT.

J is TRBJ2-3 and V is TRBV5-6; 9 bases align to TRBD2. V shed 0 bases and J 1 base; nucleotides not matched to a gene: 3. Germline loops: CDR1 SGHDT, CDR2 YYEEEE. This CDR3 contains 16 residues. The CDR3: CASSLGLAEGTDTQYF. The CDR3 DNA reads as TGTGCCAGCAGCTTGGGACTAGCGGAAGGCACAGATACGCAGTATTTT.

CDR3 amino acids: CASQSGQALTGELFF. Written as DNA, the CDR3 is TGTGCCAGTCAGTCGGGACAGGCGCTCACCGGGGAGCTGTTTTTT. The chain is built from TRBV6-5 and TRBJ2-2; TRBD1 agrees at 8 bases. Germline loops: CDR1 MNHEY, CDR2 SVGAGI. The trim removed 9 bases at V and 4 bases at J, leaving 10 bases unmatched. CDR3 size: 15 residues.

The genes are TRBV10-2 and TRBJ2-7; D is uncertain. This CDR3 region has 14 residues. Trimming removed 3 bases from V and 2 bases from J, with 11 bases in between. CDR1 WSHSY and CDR2 SAAADI come from the germline V gene. The CDR3: CASSDLSSAYEQYF. The CDR3 DNA is TGCGCCAGCAGTGACCTATCGTCCGCCTACGAGCAGTACTTC.